This entry lists 28 T cell receptor beta chains sequenced from one sample in a study of blood T cell repertoires in COVID-19. The data were produced by immunoSEQ multiplex PCR, yet TCRdb's version contains in-frame clones alone and is incomplete. The top ten clones hold roughly 17% of a sample with approximately 180,000 clones, approximately 78% of them seen once. The sequencing sample was made of PBMCs or T cells enriched from blood (not recorded which). The receptor source for this set is a woman in her forties or fifties who had recovered from COVID-19.

The table lists this clone with a few counts. This chain joins TRBV7-9 and TRBJ1-5, with a possible D match to TRBD1 (5 bases). The CDR3 loop spans 14 amino acids. V shed 5 bases and J shed 3 bases, with 11 bases lying between them. Germline values: CDR1 SEHNR, CDR2 FQNEAQ (reference sequence). CDR3 region: CASSPTEYNQPQHF. CDR3 sequence (DNA): TGTGCCAGCAGCCCGACAGAATACAATCAGCCCCAGCATTTT.

The sample holds a few counts of this clone. The chain combines TRBV9 with TRBJ1-2, with TRBD1 identical over 7 bases. The germline gives CDR1 SGDLS, CDR2 YYNGEE. This CDR3 comprises 13 residues. J was trimmed by 4 bases and V by 3 bases; bases with no gene match: 3. As DNA, the CDR3 is TGTGCCAGCAGCGCGGGACAGTCCTATGGCTACACCTTC. Translating gives CASSAGQSYGYTF.

J is TRBJ2-5 and V is TRBV7-2; the D is unclear. This CDR3 comprises 16 residues. Germline CDR1 and CDR2: SGHTA and FQGNSA. V was trimmed by 4 bases and J by 2 bases, leaving 17 bases between them. CDR3 sequence (DNA): TGTGCCAGCAGCTCCATAAGTCGTAGTACTCAAGAGACCCAGTACTTC. It codes for CASSSISRSTQETQYF.

The chain carries TRBV7-8 and TRBJ2-7, with D hard to call. Trimming removed 1 base from V and 6 bases from J, with 10 bases in between. This CDR3 is built from 13 residues. Germline CDR1 SGHVS, CDR2 FQNEAQ. CDR3 coding DNA: TGTGCCAGCAGCTTAGGGGCCCCCTCCGAGCAGTACTTC. It codes for CASSLGAPSEQYF.

The V gene is TRBV11-2, the J gene TRBJ2-3; 10 bases fit TRBD2. Germline assignment: CDR1 SGHAT and CDR2 FQNNGV. V was pared by 1 base and J by 2 bases, with 3 bases of the junction left unmatched. There are 16 residues in the CDR3. The CDR3 coding sequence is TGTGCCAGCAGCTTAGCCGGACTAGCGGCCACAGATACGCAGTATTTT. It encodes CASSLAGLAATDTQYF.

V gene TRBV19 combines with J gene TRBJ2-2, with TRBD2 matching over 7 bases. V shed 7 bases, J shed 2 bases, and the junction held 10 bases outside the gene matches. This CDR3 has 16 amino acids. Germline V lookup: CDR1 LNHDA, CDR2 SQIVND (reference sequence). This chain's CDR3 is CASIRRASGNTGELFF. Written as DNA, the CDR3 is TGTGCCAGTATTCGAAGGGCTAGCGGAAACACCGGGGAGCTGTTTTTT.

This clone was detected a few times. This rearrangement joins TRBV27 to TRBJ1-2, with TRBD1 matching over 9 bases. This CDR3 contains 20 residues. Per germline, CDR1 MNHEY and CDR2 SMNVEV (reference sequence). The J segment lost 1 base and the V segment lost 8 bases, leaving 23 bases of the junction unmatched. The CDR3 bases are TGTGCCAGCGGTGGGACAGGGCGAAGTCCAACGCGGGGCTATAACTATGGCTACACCTTC. This encodes CASGGTGRSPTRGYNYGYTF.

This clone has a single count. The chain joins TRBV5-1 to TRBJ1-1, with 7 nucleotides matching TRBD1. V lost 4 bases, J lost 4 bases, and 10 bases stayed unmatched. The CDR3 sequence is 15 residues long. CDR1 and CDR2 from the germline V gene are SGHRS and YFSETQ. The CDR3 DNA reads as TGCGCCAGCAGCACGGGACAGCCCGACGCCACTGAAGCTTTCTTT. Protein: CASSTGQPDATEAFF.

This clone was observed a few times. The chain combines TRBV7-9 with TRBJ1-1, with 7 bases identical to TRBD1. Unmatched junction bases numbered 3, after V lost 1 base and J lost 7 bases. This CDR3 contains 13 residues. CDR1 is SEHNR, CDR2 FQNEAQ, per germline (reference sequence). The CDR3 protein is CASSLGTGGEAFF. DNA for the CDR3: TGTGCCAGCAGCTTAGGGACAGGCGGTGAAGCTTTCTTT.

This clone occurred many times. The V gene is TRBV6-2 or TRBV6-3, the J gene TRBJ2-5, with 13 bases lining up with TRBD2. The CDR3 sequence is 18 residues long. Germline values: CDR1 MNHEY, CDR2 SVGEGT. Trimming removed 2 bases from V and 4 bases from J; junction bases left unmatched: 10. CDR3: CASSYRSRTSGRTETQYF. The CDR3 region has the DNA TGTGCCAGCAGTTACCGAAGCCGGACTAGCGGGAGAACAGAGACCCAGTACTTC.

The chain combines TRBV7-8 with TRBJ2-7; maybe TRBD2 (5 bases). CDR1 and CDR2 from the germline V gene are SGHVS and FQNEAQ. Trimming shortened V by 6 bases and J by 3 bases, and 27 bases separated the two germline ends. The CDR3 sequence is 18 residues long. The DNA for the CDR3 is TGTGCCAGCAGTTACCAGCGAATCCCGGGATTGGGGAACTACGAGCAGTACTTC. This gives the protein CASSYQRIPGLGNYEQYF.

The rearrangement uses TRBV11-1 and TRBJ1-2; 7 bases match TRBD1. The CDR3 runs 13 residues. V lost 6 bases to trimming and J lost 4 bases; unmatched junction nucleotides: 5. Germline-derived CDR1 and CDR2 are SGHAT and FQDESV (reference sequence). The CDR3, as DNA: TGTGCCAGCAGTCCCGGGACAGCCTATGGCTACACCTTC. It translates to CASSPGTAYGYTF.

The V gene is TRBV6-4, the J gene TRBJ2-1; 8 bases line up with TRBD2. Germline loops: CDR1 MRHNA, CDR2 SNTAGT. The CDR3 length is 15 residues. The V and J ends lost 1 base and 9 bases, in that order; junction bases with no gene match: 8. CDR3 in amino acids: CASSDFPGGPGEQFF. DNA of the CDR3: TGTGCCAGCAGTGACTTCCCGGGAGGGCCAGGTGAGCAGTTCTTC.

The CDR3 bases are TGTGCCAGCACGGAGGATCTAGCCAAAAACATTCAGTACTTC. It codes for CASTEDLAKNIQYF. The chain couples TRBV28 to TRBJ2-4, with D possibly matching TRBD2 (5 bases). CDR3 length equals 14 residues. The ends were cut back, 7 bases at V and 0 bases at J, with 10 bases in the middle. Germline-derived CDR1 and CDR2 are MDHEN and SYDVKM.

The CDR3, as DNA: TGTGCCAGCAGTTTAGTGCTAGCGGGAGGGCACTCCTACAATGAGCAGTTCTTC. Its protein product is CASSLVLAGGHSYNEQFF. The chain carries TRBV28 and TRBJ2-1, with 12 bases identical to TRBD2. The CDR3 sequence is 18 residues long. The germline CDR1 and CDR2 sequences are MDHEN and SYDVKM. V gave up 2 bases and J gave up 0 bases; unmatched junction bases: 5.

This clone was detected only once. The V call is TRBV19, the J call TRBJ1-4; D possibly corresponds to TRBD1 (5 bases). Trimming pared 6 bases from V and 7 bases from J, leaving 18 bases between. The CDR3 consists of 15 residues. Germline loops: CDR1 LNHDA, CDR2 SQIVND (reference sequence). CDR3 loop: CASSQEIRVTEKLFF. Here the CDR3 DNA reads TGTGCCAGTAGCCAGGAAATCAGGGTCACTGAAAAACTGTTTTTT.

The chain has TRBV19 and TRBJ1-2; maybe TRBD1 (5 bases). The ends were cut back, 4 bases at V and 0 bases at J, with 15 bases in the middle. This CDR3 comprises 16 residues. In germline, CDR1 is LNHDA, CDR2 SQIVND (reference sequence). CDR3 nucleotides: TGTGCCAGTAGTACCCTTTCAGGGTCGGCTAACTATGGCTACACCTTC. It yields the protein CASSTLSGSANYGYTF.

V is TRBV19 and J is TRBJ2-1; the match to TRBD2 covers 8 bases. CDR1 and CDR2 (germline): LNHDA, SQIVND (reference sequence). V was clipped by 3 bases and J by 0 bases; unmatched bases: 7. This CDR3 has 17 residues. The CDR3 is CASSISASGRSYNEQFF. In nucleotides, the CDR3 is TGTGCCAGTAGTATCTCAGCTAGCGGGCGCTCCTACAATGAGCAGTTCTTC.

The chain recombines TRBV30 with TRBJ1-6; TRBD1 matches 8 bases. Germline loops: CDR1 GTSNPN, CDR2 SVGIG (reference sequence). The CDR3 extends over 13 amino acids. V lost 8 bases to trimming and J lost 4 bases; unmatched junction nucleotides: 4. The CDR3 sequence: CAGQGEYNSPLHF. The CDR3 DNA reads TGTGCCGGACAGGGAGAGTATAATTCACCCCTCCACTTT.

This clone was recorded many times. This sequence joins TRBV15 and TRBJ2-1; 7 positions agree with TRBD2. Per germline, CDR1 LNHNV and CDR2 YYDKDF (reference sequence). The V gene end was trimmed by 3 bases and the J gene end by 7 bases; junction bases not matched to a gene: 6. This CDR3 is 14 amino acids long. The CDR3 region is CATSSTFGRNEQFF. The CDR3 nucleotides are TGTGCCACCAGCAGTACCTTCGGGAGGAATGAGCAGTTCTTC.

This clone was detected once. The rearrangement uses TRBV7-2 and TRBJ2-1, with D perhaps TRBD2 (8 bases). Germline CDR1 reads SGHTA; CDR2 reads FQGNSA. With 4 bases removed from V and 6 bases from J, the gap between germline ends came to 16 bases. The CDR3 runs to 15 residues. The CDR3: CASSSPGGGSNEQFF. CDR3 DNA: TGTGCCAGCAGCTCCCCGGGAGGGGGCTCCAATGAGCAGTTCTTC.

This chain uses TRBV4-1 with TRBJ2-7, with 7 bases lining up with TRBD1. The junction had 19 bases not matched to a gene; V was cut back by 4 bases and J by 1 base. This CDR3 spans 19 amino acids. Germline assignment: CDR1 MGHRA and CDR2 YSYEKL. CDR3 coding DNA: TGCGCCAGCAGCCCGGCCCCTTTTTCTCGGACAGGCGTTTCCTACGAGCAGTACTTC. Translating it yields CASSPAPFSRTGVSYEQYF.

The chain carries TRBV9 and TRBJ2-3; tentatively, D is TRBD1 (6 bases). The CDR3 is 17 residues long. Per the germline V gene, CDR1 is SGDLS and CDR2 is YYNGEE. V was trimmed by 2 bases and J by 0 bases, leaving 16 bases between them. CDR3 DNA: TGTGCCAGCAGCGTGGGGGCTAACGAATACAGCACAGATACGCAGTATTTT. The encoded protein is CASSVGANEYSTDTQYF. The full variable domain, with the rest looked up from reference TRBV9 and TRBJ2-3, is DSGVTQTPKHLITATGQRVTLRCSPRSGDLSVYWYQQSLDQGLQFLIQYYNGEERAKGNILERFSAQQFPDLHSELNLSSLELGDSALYFCASSVGANEYSTDTQYFGPGTRLTVL.

V gene TRBV7-6 combines with J gene TRBJ2-6; 7 bases fit TRBD2. The CDR3 is 16 residues long. Unmatched junction bases numbered 4, after V lost 4 bases and J lost 1 base. Germline CDR1 SGHVS, CDR2 FNYEAQ. In DNA form, the CDR3 reads TGTGCCAGCAGCTACCCCGGGGGGTCTGGGGCCAACGTCCTGACTTTC. Protein: CASSYPGGSGANVLTF.

The chain uses TRBV4-1 and TRBJ1-4; 8 bases match TRBD1. The CDR3 runs to 16 residues. Germline CDR1 MGHRA, CDR2 YSYEKL. The V gene end was trimmed by 4 bases and the J gene end by 3 bases; junction bases not matched to a gene: 7. The CDR3 loop is CASSRTTGGANEKLFF. The CDR3, as DNA: TGCGCCAGCAGCCGAACTACAGGGGGGGCTAATGAAAAACTGTTTTTT.

This chain links TRBV29-1 with TRBJ2-1; D might be TRBD2 (6 bases). In germline, CDR1 is SQVTM, CDR2 ANQGSEA. This CDR3 contains 19 residues. V shed 1 base and J shed 5 bases, with 27 bases lying between them. The CDR3 sequence: CSVEGGFSGRGIGDNEQFF. The CDR3 DNA sequence: TGCAGCGTTGAAGGGGGTTTTAGCGGCCGAGGGATCGGGGACAATGAGCAGTTCTTC.

The CDR3 sequence is CASSSQGEVTEAFF. The CDR3 DNA reads TGTGCCAGCAGCTCTCAGGGGGAGGTGACTGAAGCTTTCTTT. V and J are TRBV11-3 and TRBJ1-1, with 7 nucleotides matching TRBD1. CDR1 and CDR2 (germline): SGHNT, YENEEA. The CDR3 covers 14 residues. V gave up 4 bases and J gave up 5 bases; unmatched junction bases: 7.

The chain recombines TRBV5-1 with TRBJ2-3; D is undetermined. Trimming pared 0 bases from V and 8 bases from J, leaving 13 bases between. Germline V lookup: CDR1 SGHRS, CDR2 YFSETQ. The CDR3 is 14 amino acids. CDR3 coding DNA: TGCGCCAGCAGCTTGGCCGATCAACGGAGTACGCAGTATTTT. The encoded protein is CASSLADQRSTQYF.